This entry is about one T cell receptor beta chain. This entry comes from a study of cytomegalovirus exposure and HLA in healthy donors. PCR amplification relied on 60 Vbeta primers (plus 13 Jbeta primers). Libraries were prepared by immunoSEQ multiplex PCR; TCRdb keeps only in-frame clonotypes and omits some of them. Of about 100,000 clones in the sample, approximately 71% were seen once. V shed 6 bases and J 0 bases; nucleotides not matched to a gene: 3. Germline V CDR1 and CDR2: MNHNS, SASEGT. The CDR3 covers 15 residues. This sequence joins TRBV6-1 and TRBJ1-3; 9 bases are shared with TRBD1. This receptor was identified in a woman between 18 and 29 years old in good health and CMV-seropositive. Material: PBMCs. The CDR3 region is CASRSTGGSGNTIYF. The CDR3 DNA follows: TGTGCCAGCAGGTCGACAGGGGGCTCTGGAAACACCATATATTTT.